This T cell receptor (beta chain) stems from a study of blood T cell repertoires in COVID-19. The overall study: There were acute and convalescent COVID-19 samples, and they came from the United States, Italy and Spain.

CDR1 LGHNA and CDR2 YSLEER come from the germline V gene. There are 17 residues in the CDR3. With 3 bases clipped from V and 3 bases from J, the junction kept 9 bases outside the gene matches. This clone is a singleton in its sample. Assay used: immunoSEQ multiplex PCR; TCRdb lists only in-frame clones, some missing. Of approximately 76,000 clones in the sample, 88% are singletons; the top ten hold less than 45%. Sequenced sample: peripheral blood. The sequence was obtained from a human donor in a cohort sampled during active COVID-19. The chain carries TRBV4-3 and TRBJ2-2; 8 bases map to TRBD2. The CDR3 reads CASSHGIGGGYTGELFF. DNA for the CDR3: TGCGCCAGCAGCCATGGCATCGGGGGGGGCTACACCGGGGAGCTGTTTTTT.